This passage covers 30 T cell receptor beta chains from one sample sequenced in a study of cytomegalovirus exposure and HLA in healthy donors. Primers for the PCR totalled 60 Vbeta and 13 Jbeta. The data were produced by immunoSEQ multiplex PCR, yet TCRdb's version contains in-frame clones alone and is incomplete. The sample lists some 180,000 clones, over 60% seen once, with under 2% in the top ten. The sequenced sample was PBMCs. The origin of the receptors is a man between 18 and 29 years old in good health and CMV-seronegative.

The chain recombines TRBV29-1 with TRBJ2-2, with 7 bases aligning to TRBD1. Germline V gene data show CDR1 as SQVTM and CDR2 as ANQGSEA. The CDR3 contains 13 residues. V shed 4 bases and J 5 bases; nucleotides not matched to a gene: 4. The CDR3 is CSVGDSGTGELFF. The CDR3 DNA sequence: TGCAGCGTTGGGGACAGCGGAACCGGGGAGCTGTTTTTT.

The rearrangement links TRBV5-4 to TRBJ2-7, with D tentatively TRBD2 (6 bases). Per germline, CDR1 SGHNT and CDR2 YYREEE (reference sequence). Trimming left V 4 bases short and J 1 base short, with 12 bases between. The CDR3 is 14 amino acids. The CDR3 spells CASSIDSGSYEQYF. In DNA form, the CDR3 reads TGTGCCAGCAGCATAGACAGCGGGTCCTACGAGCAGTACTTC.

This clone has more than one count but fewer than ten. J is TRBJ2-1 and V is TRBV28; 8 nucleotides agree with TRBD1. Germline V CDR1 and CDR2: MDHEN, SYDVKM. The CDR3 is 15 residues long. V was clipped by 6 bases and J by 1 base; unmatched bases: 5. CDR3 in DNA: TGTGCCAGCAGGACAACAGGGGGGTCCTACAATGAGCAGTTCTTC. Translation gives CASRTTGGSYNEQFF. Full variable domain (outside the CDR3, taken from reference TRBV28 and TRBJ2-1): DVKVTQSSRYLVKRTGEKVFLECVQDMDHENMFWYRQDPGLGLRLIYFSYDVKMKEKGDIPEGYSVSREKKERFSLILESASTNQTSMYLCASRTTGGSYNEQFFGPGTRLTVL.

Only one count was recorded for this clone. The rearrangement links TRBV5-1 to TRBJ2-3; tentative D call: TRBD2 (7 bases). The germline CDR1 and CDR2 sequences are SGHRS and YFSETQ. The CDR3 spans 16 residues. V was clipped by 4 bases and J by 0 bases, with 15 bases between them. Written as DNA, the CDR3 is TGCGCCAGCAGCCCCGGGGGGACAACCAGCACAGATACGCAGTATTTT. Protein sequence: CASSPGGTTSTDTQYF.

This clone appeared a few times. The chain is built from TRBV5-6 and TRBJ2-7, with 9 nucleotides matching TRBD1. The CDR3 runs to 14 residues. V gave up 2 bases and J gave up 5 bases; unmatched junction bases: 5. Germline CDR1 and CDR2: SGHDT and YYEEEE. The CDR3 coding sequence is TGTGCCAGCAGCTTACCGGGACAGGGCCACGAGCAGTACTTC. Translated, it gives CASSLPGQGHEQYF.

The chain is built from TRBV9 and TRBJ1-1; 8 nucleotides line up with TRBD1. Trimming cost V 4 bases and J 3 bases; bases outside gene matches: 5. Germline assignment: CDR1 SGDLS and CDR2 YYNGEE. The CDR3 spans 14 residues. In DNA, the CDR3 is TGTGCCAGCAGCCGGCAGGGGGCCCACACTGAAGCTTTCTTT. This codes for CASSRQGAHTEAFF.

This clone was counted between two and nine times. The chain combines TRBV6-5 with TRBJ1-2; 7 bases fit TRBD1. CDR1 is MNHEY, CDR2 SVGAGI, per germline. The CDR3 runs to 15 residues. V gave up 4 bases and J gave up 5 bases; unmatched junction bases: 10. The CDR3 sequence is CASSSTRGFPYGYTF. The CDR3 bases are TGTGCCAGCAGTTCGACCAGGGGGTTCCCTTATGGCTACACCTTC.

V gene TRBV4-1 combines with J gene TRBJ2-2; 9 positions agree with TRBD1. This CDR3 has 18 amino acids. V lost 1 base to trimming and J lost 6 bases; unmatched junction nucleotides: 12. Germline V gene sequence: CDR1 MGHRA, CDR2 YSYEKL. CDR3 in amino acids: CASSQVHPPYRGPGELFF. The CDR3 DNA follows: TGCGCCAGCAGCCAAGTTCACCCCCCTTACAGGGGGCCCGGGGAGCTGTTTTTT.

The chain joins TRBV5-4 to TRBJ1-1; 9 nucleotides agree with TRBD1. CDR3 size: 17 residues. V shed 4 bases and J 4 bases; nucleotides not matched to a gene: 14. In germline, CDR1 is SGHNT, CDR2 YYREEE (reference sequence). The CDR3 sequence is CASSQDGTGSVSTEAFF. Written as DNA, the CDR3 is TGTGCCAGCAGCCAAGATGGGACAGGGAGTGTGAGCACTGAAGCTTTCTTT.

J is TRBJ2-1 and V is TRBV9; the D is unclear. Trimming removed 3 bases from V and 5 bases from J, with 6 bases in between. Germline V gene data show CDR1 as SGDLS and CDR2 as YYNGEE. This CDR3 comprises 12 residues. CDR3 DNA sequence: TGTGCCAGCAGCGCCACTGACAATGAGCAGTTCTTC. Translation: CASSATDNEQFF.

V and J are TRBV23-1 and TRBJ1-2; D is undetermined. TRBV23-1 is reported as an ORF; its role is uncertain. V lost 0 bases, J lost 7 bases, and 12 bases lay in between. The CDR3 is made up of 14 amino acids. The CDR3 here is CASSQSRVGVGYTF. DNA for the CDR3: TGCGCCAGCAGTCAATCGAGGGTCGGTGTTGGCTACACCTTC.

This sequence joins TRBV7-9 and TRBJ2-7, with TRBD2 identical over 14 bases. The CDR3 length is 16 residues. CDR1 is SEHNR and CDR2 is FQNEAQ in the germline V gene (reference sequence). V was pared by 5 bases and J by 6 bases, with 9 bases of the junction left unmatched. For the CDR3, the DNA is TGTGCCAGCAGCGTAAGACTAGCGGGAGGGCCGGGCGAGCAGTACTTC. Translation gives CASSVRLAGGPGEQYF.

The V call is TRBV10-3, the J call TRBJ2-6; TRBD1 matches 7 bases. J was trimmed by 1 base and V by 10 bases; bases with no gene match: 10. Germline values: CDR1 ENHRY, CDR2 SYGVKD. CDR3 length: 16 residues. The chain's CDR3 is CATSGTATSGANVLTF. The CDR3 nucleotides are TGTGCCACCTCCGGGACAGCGACATCTGGGGCCAACGTCCTGACTTTC.

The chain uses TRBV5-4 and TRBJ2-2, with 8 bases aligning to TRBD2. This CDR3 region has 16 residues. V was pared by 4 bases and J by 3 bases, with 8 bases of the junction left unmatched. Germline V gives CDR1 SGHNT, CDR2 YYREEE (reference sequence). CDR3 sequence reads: CASSRFSGMDTGELFF. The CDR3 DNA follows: TGTGCCAGCAGCCGTTTTAGCGGGATGGACACCGGGGAGCTGTTTTTT.

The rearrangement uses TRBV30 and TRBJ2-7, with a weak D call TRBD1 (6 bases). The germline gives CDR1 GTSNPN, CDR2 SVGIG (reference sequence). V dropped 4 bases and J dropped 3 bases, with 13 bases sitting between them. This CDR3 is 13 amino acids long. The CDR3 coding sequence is TGTGCCTGGACCCCGGGGACATTCTACGAGCAGTACTTC. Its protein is CAWTPGTFYEQYF.

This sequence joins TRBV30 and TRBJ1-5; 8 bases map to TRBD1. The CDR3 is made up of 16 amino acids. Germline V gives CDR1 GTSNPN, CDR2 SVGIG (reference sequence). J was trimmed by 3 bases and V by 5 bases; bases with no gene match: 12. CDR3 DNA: TGTGCCTGGCTATGGACAGGGCCAGCAATCAATCAGCCCCAGCATTTT. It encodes CAWLWTGPAINQPQHF.

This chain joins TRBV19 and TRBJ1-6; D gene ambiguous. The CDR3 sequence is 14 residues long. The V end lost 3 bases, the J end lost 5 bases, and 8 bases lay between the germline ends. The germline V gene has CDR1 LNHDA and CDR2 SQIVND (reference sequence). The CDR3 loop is CASSILENNSPLHF. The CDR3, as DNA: TGTGCCAGTAGTATTCTGGAGAATAATTCACCCCTCCACTTT.

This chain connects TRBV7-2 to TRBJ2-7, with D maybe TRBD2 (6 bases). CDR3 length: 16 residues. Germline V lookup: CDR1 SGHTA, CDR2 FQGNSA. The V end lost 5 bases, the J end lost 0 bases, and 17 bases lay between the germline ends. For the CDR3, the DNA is TGTGCCAGCAGCCCAGCCTTAGCGGCGAGCTCCTACGAGCAGTACTTC. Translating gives CASSPALAASSYEQYF.

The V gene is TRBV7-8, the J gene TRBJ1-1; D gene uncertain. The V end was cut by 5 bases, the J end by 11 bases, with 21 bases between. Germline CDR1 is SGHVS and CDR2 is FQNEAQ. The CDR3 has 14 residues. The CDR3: CASSARPAGGYAFF. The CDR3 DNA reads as TGTGCCAGCAGCGCGCGACCCGCAGGAGGGTATGCTTTCTTT.

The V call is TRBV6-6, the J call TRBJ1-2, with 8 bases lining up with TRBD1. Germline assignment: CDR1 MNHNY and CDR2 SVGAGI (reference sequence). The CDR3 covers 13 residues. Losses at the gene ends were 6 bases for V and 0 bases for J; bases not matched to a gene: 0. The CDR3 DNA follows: TGTGCCAGCAGGGACAGGGCTAACTATGGCTACACCTTC. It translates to CASRDRANYGYTF.

The CDR3 DNA reads TGCGCCAGCAGCCAGCCGAGGACAGGTTTGAACTATGGCTACACCTTC. It translates to CASSQPRTGLNYGYTF. The chain uses TRBV4-1 and TRBJ1-2; 7 nucleotides align to TRBD1. J was trimmed by 2 bases and V by 3 bases; bases with no gene match: 9. CDR3 size: 16 residues. CDR1 is MGHRA, CDR2 YSYEKL, per germline.

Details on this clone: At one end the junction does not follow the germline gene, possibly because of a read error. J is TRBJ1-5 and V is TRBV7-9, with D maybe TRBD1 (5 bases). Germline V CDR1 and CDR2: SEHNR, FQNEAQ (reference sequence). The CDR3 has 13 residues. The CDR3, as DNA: TGTTCCAGCAGCTCGGGGGGGAATCAGCCCCAGCATTTT. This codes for CSSSSGGNQPQHF.

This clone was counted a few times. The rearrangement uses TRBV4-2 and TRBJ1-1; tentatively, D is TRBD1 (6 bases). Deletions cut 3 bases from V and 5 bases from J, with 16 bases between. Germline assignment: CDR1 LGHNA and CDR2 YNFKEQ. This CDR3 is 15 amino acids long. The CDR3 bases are TGTGCCAGCAGCCATCCAGGGGAGGGAGTGACTGAAGCTTTCTTT. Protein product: CASSHPGEGVTEAFF.

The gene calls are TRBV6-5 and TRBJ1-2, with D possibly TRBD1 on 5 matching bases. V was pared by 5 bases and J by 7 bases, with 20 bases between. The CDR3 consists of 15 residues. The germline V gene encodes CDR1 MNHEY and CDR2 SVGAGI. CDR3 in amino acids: CASSRGPQGFGGYTF. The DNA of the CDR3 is TGTGCCAGCAGTAGAGGCCCCCAGGGATTCGGTGGCTACACCTTC.

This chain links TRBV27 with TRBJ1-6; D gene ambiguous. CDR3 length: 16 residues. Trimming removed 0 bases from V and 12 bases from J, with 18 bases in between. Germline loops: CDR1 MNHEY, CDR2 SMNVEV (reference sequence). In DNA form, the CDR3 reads TGTGCCAGCAGTTTATCGATGGGCAGCAACCTGGGACCCCTCCACTTT. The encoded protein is CASSLSMGSNLGPLHF.

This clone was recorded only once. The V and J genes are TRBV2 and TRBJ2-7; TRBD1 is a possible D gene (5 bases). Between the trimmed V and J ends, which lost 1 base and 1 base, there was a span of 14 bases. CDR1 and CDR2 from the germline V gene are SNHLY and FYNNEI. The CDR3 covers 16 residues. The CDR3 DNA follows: TGTGCCAGCAGTGAAGAGTGGGGCCGGGCATCCTACGAGCAGTACTTC. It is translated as CASSEEWGRASYEQYF.

The CDR3 region has the DNA TGTGCCAGCAGCCGGACTAGCGGGGGGTACAGCGCAGATACGCAGTATTTT. It yields the protein CASSRTSGGYSADTQYF. The rearrangement uses TRBV7-9 and TRBJ2-3; 14 nucleotides match TRBD2. Germline assignment: CDR1 SEHNR and CDR2 FQNEAQ (reference sequence). Trimming at V came to 5 bases and at J to 4 bases, leaving 8 bases not matched to a gene. The CDR3 is made up of 17 amino acids. Together with reference TRBV7-9 and TRBJ2-3, the CDR3 gives the full variable domain: DTGVSQNPRHKITKRGQNVTFRCDPISEHNRLYWYRQTLGQGPEFLTYFQNEAQLEKSRLLSDRFSAERPKGSFSTLEIQRTEQGDSAMYLCASSRTSGGYSADTQYFGPGTRLTVL.

CDR3 DNA: TGTGCCACCAGCAGATCTTTTTCACAGGGAGAGGAGACCCAGTACTTC. It yields the protein CATSRSFSQGEETQYF. This sequence joins TRBV15 and TRBJ2-5; D is perhaps TRBD1 (6 bases). Germline V lookup: CDR1 LNHNV, CDR2 YYDKDF (reference sequence). Trimming left V 2 bases short and J 5 bases short, with 18 bases between. The CDR3 is 16 amino acids.

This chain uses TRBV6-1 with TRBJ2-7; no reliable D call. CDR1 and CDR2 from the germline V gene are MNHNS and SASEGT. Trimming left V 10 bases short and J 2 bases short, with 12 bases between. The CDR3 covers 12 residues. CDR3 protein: CATVLPTYEQYF. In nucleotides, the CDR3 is TGTGCCACGGTACTACCCACCTACGAGCAGTACTTC.

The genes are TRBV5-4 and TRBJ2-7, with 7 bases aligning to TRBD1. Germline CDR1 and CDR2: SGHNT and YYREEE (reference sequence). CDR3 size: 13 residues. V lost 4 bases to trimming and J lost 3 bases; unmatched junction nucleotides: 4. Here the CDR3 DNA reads TGTGCCAGCAGCCCCGACAGGGACTACGAGCAGTACTTC. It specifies CASSPDRDYEQYF. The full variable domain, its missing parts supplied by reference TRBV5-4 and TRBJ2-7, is ETGVTQSPTHLIKTRGQQVTLRCSSQSGHNTVSWYQQALGQGPQFIFQYYREEENGRGNFPPRFSGLQFPNYSSELNVNALELDDSALYLCASSPDRDYEQYFGPGTRLTVT.